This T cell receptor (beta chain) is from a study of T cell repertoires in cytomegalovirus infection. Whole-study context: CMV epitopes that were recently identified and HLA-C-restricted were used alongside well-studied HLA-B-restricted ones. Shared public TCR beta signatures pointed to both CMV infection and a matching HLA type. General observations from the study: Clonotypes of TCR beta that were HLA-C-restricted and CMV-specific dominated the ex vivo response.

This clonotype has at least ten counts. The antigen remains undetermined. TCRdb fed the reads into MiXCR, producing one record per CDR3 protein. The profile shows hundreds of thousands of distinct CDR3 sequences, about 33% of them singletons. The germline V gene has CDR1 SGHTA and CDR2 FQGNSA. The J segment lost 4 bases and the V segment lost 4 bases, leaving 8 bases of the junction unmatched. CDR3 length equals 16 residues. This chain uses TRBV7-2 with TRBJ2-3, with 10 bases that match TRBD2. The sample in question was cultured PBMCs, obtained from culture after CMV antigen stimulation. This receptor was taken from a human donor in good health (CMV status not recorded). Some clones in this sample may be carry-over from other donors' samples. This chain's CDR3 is CASSSAAGGSSDTQYF. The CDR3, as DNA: TGTGCCAGCAGCTCAGCAGCGGGGGGGAGCTCAGATACGCAGTATTTT.